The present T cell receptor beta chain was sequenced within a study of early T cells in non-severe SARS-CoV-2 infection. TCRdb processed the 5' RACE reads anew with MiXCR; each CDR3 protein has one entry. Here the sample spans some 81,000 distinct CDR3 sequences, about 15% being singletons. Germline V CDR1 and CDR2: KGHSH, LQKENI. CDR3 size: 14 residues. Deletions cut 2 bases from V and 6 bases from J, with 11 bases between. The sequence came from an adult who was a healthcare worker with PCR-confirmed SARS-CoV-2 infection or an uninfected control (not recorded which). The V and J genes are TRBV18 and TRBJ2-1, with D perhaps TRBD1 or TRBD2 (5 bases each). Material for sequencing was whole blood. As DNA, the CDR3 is TGTGCCAGCTCACCAAGCCGGGGCCGCAATGAGCAGTTCTTC. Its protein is CASSPSRGRNEQFF.